This TCR beta chain was recovered during a study of blood T cells in healthy people across ages. Points from the study as a whole: Leaving the PBMCs unsorted stopped any conclusive comparison of naive versus antigen-experienced cells.

The CDR3 runs to 16 residues. Per the germline V gene, CDR1 is SGHDT and CDR2 is YYEEEE. Trimming took 1 base from V and 0 from J, leaving 8 bases between them. Only a few counts were recorded for this clonotype. As yet, its antigen is unknown. Primers used in a second PCR of about 6 to 11 cycles were a sample-barcoded 5' primer and a J-beta primer mix. TCRdb reprocessed the 5' RACE reads with MiXCR, giving one entry per CDR3 protein. This sample has more than 550,000 distinct CDR3 sequences, with approximately 22% found just once. This receptor was identified in a man between 65 and 79 years old in good health. The chain employs TRBV5-6 and TRBJ1-6; D is uncertain. The sequenced material came from blood. Written as DNA, the CDR3 is TGTGCCAGCAGCTTGTGGCAGAGCTCCTATAATTCACCCCTCCACTTT. Amino acids: CASSLWQSSYNSPLHF.